A single sample is the source of the 31 T cell receptor beta chains below, sequenced in a study of OX40 agonist ivuxolimab in advanced cancers. The library was obtained by the immunoSEQ multiplex PCR assay. The source is immuneACCESS, and TCRdb retained only in-frame sequences with V and J called. Part of the clones is not carried over; for the studies checked, unresolved V genes explain less than half of this, and the remainder is unexplained. This sample is represented by tens of thousands of clones; 85% to 90% of them were singletons. Roughly a fifth of the sample is taken by the ten largest. Sequences were derived from CD4+ or CD8+ T cells sorted from blood, sampled in a trial of the OX40 agonist ivuxolimab. The source is an adult with an advanced solid tumor such as melanoma, head and neck, liver or kidney cancer.

The CDR3 DNA reads as TGTGCCAGCAGTTTAAGCGCGGGAGTTGGGGCAGATACGCAGTATTTT. It codes for CASSLSAGVGADTQYF. V usage is TRBV27 and J usage is TRBJ2-3; 7 nucleotides line up with TRBD2. The trim removed 2 bases at V and 4 bases at J, leaving 9 bases unmatched. The CDR3 consists of 16 residues. The germline V gene encodes CDR1 MNHEY and CDR2 SMNVEV (reference sequence).

CDR3 DNA sequence: TGTGCCAGCAGCCAAGGGCGGGGGGGCTCCTACGAGCAGTACTTC. Amino acids: CASSQGRGGSYEQYF. The V gene is TRBV4-2, the J gene TRBJ2-5, with 9 bases that match TRBD2. TRBJ2-7 matches the DNA end more closely, so the J call is doubtful. In germline, CDR1 is LGHNA, CDR2 YNFKEQ. This CDR3 region has 15 residues.

The genes are TRBV5-4 and TRBJ1-2; possibly TRBD1 for D (5 bases). V was pared by 0 bases and J by 6 bases, with 12 bases between. Germline values: CDR1 SGHNT, CDR2 YYREEE (reference sequence). The CDR3 is 14 amino acids. The DNA for the CDR3 is TGTGCCAGCAGCTTGGTGGGGGGAGGCGATGGCTACACCTTC. It encodes CASSLVGGGDGYTF. Using reference TRBV5-4 and TRBJ1-2 for the parts outside the CDR3, the full variable domain is ETGVTQSPTHLIKTRGQQVTLRCSSQSGHNTVSWYQQALGQGPQFIFQYYREEENGRGNFPPRFSGLQFPNYSSELNVNALELDDSALYLCASSLVGGGDGYTFGSGTRLTVV.

J is TRBJ1-2 and V is TRBV6-1, with 12 bases identical to TRBD1. In germline, CDR1 is MNHNS, CDR2 SASEGT. V shed 3 bases and J 6 bases; nucleotides not matched to a gene: 11. The length of the CDR3 is 17 residues. The CDR3 here is CASSELGGQGADDGYTF. The CDR3 DNA sequence: TGTGCCAGCAGTGAGTTGGGGGGACAGGGGGCGGATGATGGCTACACCTTC.

The rearrangement links TRBV28 to TRBJ1-1; D is unresolved. V was cut by 5 bases and J by 4 bases, with 23 bases left in between. CDR1 is MDHEN and CDR2 is SYDVKM in the germline V gene. CDR3 length equals 17 residues. CDR3 in DNA: TGTGCCAGCAGTCCCTCGGAAGGGCGTCTTCTGGGCACTGAAGCTTTCTTT. Protein product: CASSPSEGRLLGTEAFF.

The chain couples TRBV27 to TRBJ2-7; D might be TRBD1 (5 bases). The germline V gene encodes CDR1 MNHEY and CDR2 SMNVEV (reference sequence). The CDR3 sequence is 14 residues long. Trimming pared 6 bases from V and 5 bases from J, leaving 17 bases between. The CDR3 spells CASSYIGSGNEQYF. Written as DNA, the CDR3 is TGTGCCAGCAGCTATATAGGCTCAGGGAACGAGCAGTACTTC.

This rearrangement joins TRBV6-1 to TRBJ1-2, with D unresolved. V gave up 9 bases and J gave up 4 bases, with 12 bases separating them. The CDR3 runs 12 residues. Per the germline V gene, CDR1 is MNHNS and CDR2 is SASEGT. The CDR3 is CASGKTVYGYTF. CDR3 DNA: TGTGCCAGTGGTAAGACGGTCTATGGCTACACCTTC.

The rearrangement uses TRBV27 and TRBJ1-1; a possible D gene is TRBD1 (6 bases). Trimming stripped 6 bases from V and 4 bases from J, with 15 bases between. The CDR3 sequence is 14 residues long. The germline V gene has CDR1 MNHEY and CDR2 SMNVEV (reference sequence). The CDR3 region is CASSIRGVGTEAFF. CDR3 in DNA: TGTGCCAGCAGCATAAGGGGGGTGGGCACTGAAGCTTTCTTT.

V gene TRBV7-8 combines with J gene TRBJ2-3; D may be TRBD1 (6 bases). Germline-derived CDR1 and CDR2 are SGHVS and FQNEAQ. The CDR3 covers 17 residues. V was pared by 2 bases and J by 2 bases, with 17 bases between. CDR3 sequence (DNA): TGTGCCAGCAGCTTAATTGAAAGGGGACACCACACAGATACGCAGTATTTT. Its protein product is CASSLIERGHHTDTQYF.

CDR3 DNA sequence: TGTGCAAGTCGCACCCCTCCCCTAGACAGGGGAAGTTACGAGCAGTACTTC. As protein: CASRTPPLDRGSYEQYF. V is TRBV12-2 and J is TRBJ2-7; the table's D call, TRBD1, was not checked against the DNA. TRBV12-2 counts as a pseudogene. The CDR3 has 17 residues.

This sequence joins TRBV4-1 and TRBJ1-2; TRBD1 matches 7 bases. The length of the CDR3 is 13 residues. The germline V gene has CDR1 MGHRA and CDR2 YSYEKL. V dropped 3 bases and J dropped 2; count of bases not matched to a gene: 0. The CDR3 bases are TGCGCCAGCAGCCAGACAGGGAACTATGGCTACACCTTC. Its protein is CASSQTGNYGYTF.

This clone was detected only once. The genes are TRBV27 and TRBJ2-7, with D possibly matching TRBD2 (6 bases). Germline CDR1 reads MNHEY; CDR2 reads SMNVEV (reference sequence). Trimming stripped 0 bases from V and 2 bases from J, with 8 bases between. The CDR3 is 14 residues long. CDR3: CASSLSRGTYEQYF. In DNA, the CDR3 is TGTGCCAGCAGTTTATCGCGGGGAACCTACGAGCAGTACTTC.

This chain joins TRBV10-3 and TRBJ2-3; the match to TRBD2 covers 7 bases. The germline V gene encodes CDR1 ENHRY and CDR2 SYGVKD. The CDR3 has 15 amino acids. Trimming cost V 4 bases and J 0 bases; bases outside gene matches: 4. CDR3 bases: TGTGCCATCAGTGTAAGCGGGACTAGCACAGATACGCAGTATTTT. Amino acid sequence: CAISVSGTSTDTQYF.

The V and J genes are TRBV15 and TRBJ2-7; tentative D call: TRBD1 (6 bases). CDR1 and CDR2 from the germline V gene are LNHNV and YYDKDF (reference sequence). Trimming took off 7 bases at V and 0 bases at J, with 13 bases between the two ends. The CDR3 sequence is 14 residues long. CDR3 nucleotide sequence: TGTGCCACCAAGGAACCAGGGGACTCCTACGAGCAGTACTTC. Its translation is CATKEPGDSYEQYF.

The chain uses TRBV27 and TRBJ2-7; D call uncertain. In germline, CDR1 is MNHEY, CDR2 SMNVEV (reference sequence). This CDR3 is 11 amino acids long. V dropped 6 bases and J dropped 7 bases, with 10 bases sitting between them. The CDR3 protein is CASSTGIEQYF. In DNA, the CDR3 is TGTGCCAGCAGCACCGGTATAGAGCAGTACTTC.

The V and J genes are TRBV28 and TRBJ1-1, with D possibly matching TRBD1 (6 bases). V lost 6 bases, J lost 1 base, and 12 bases lay in between. Germline values: CDR1 MDHEN, CDR2 SYDVKM. The CDR3 consists of 14 residues. The CDR3 coding sequence is TGTGCCAGCAGGAGACTAGGGGGGAACACTGAAGCTTTCTTT. It specifies CASRRLGGNTEAFF. Supplemented by reference TRBV28 and TRBJ1-1, the full variable domain reads DVKVTQSSRYLVKRTGEKVFLECVQDMDHENMFWYRQDPGLGLRLIYFSYDVKMKEKGDIPEGYSVSREKKERFSLILESASTNQTSMYLCASRRLGGNTEAFFGQGTRLTVV.

The V call is TRBV28, the J call TRBJ2-1, with 11 bases identical to TRBD2. CDR3 size: 16 residues. With V trimmed by 3 bases and J by 0 bases, 1 base remained unmatched. Germline lookup yields CDR1 MDHEN and CDR2 SYDVKM. Here the CDR3 DNA reads TGTGCCAGCAGTTTTACTAGCGGGAGCTCCTACAATGAGCAGTTCTTC. Encoded protein: CASSFTSGSSYNEQFF.

This chain connects TRBV28 to TRBJ1-2; D may be TRBD1 (6 bases). The V end lost 7 bases, the J end lost 5 bases, and 14 bases lay between the germline ends. CDR3 length: 13 amino acids. Germline CDR1 and CDR2: MDHEN and SYDVKM. CDR3 sequence (DNA): TGTGCCAGCACCCGGGGGGCCATTTATGGCTACACCTTC. The encoded protein is CASTRGAIYGYTF.

This chain uses TRBV6-5 with TRBJ1-4; unclear D gene. The CDR3 is 15 residues long. V gave up 0 bases and J gave up 7 bases, with 12 bases separating them. From germline, CDR1 is MNHEY and CDR2 SVGAGI. The DNA for the CDR3 is TGTGCCAGCAGTTACTCCGGTTCATTTCTTGAAAAACTGTTTTTT. Residues: CASSYSGSFLEKLFF.

The chain uses TRBV11-3 and TRBJ1-3; perhaps TRBD1 as D (6 bases). The CDR3 consists of 14 residues. V lost 4 bases and J 4 bases, leaving 11 bases between the germline ends. The germline CDR1 and CDR2 sequences are SGHNT and YENEEA. CDR3 DNA: TGTGCCAGCAGCTCTGCGGACAGCGGAAACACCATATATTTT. Amino acid sequence: CASSSADSGNTIYF.

The V call is TRBV7-9, the J call TRBJ2-1; D possibly uses TRBD1 or TRBD2 (6 bases each). The length of the CDR3 is 12 residues. Per the germline V gene, CDR1 is SEHNR and CDR2 is FQNEAQ (reference sequence). Between the trimmed V and J ends, which lost 4 bases and 7 bases, there was a span of 8 bases. The CDR3 reads CASSSGANEQFF. The CDR3 coding sequence is TGTGCCAGCAGCTCGGGGGCGAATGAGCAGTTCTTC.

This clone has just a few counts. The rearrangement joins TRBV5-6 to TRBJ2-1; 11 nucleotides line up with TRBD2. After removal of 4 bases from V and 7 bases from J, the junction contained 13 bases not matched to a gene. The CDR3 sequence is 17 residues long. CDR1 and CDR2 (germline): SGHDT, YYEEEE. CDR3 DNA sequence: TGTGCCAGCAGCCATAAAACTAGCGGGAGCGGTCCGAATGAGCAGTTCTTC. Its translation is CASSHKTSGSGPNEQFF.

The chain combines TRBV7-9 with TRBJ2-1, with D uncertain. Germline values: CDR1 SEHNR, CDR2 FQNEAQ (reference sequence). The ends were cut back, 4 bases at V and 9 bases at J, with 10 bases in the middle. This CDR3 spans 12 amino acids. The CDR3 bases are TGTGCCAGCAGCTCGACTTTGGTTGAGCAGTTCTTC. This encodes CASSSTLVEQFF.

CDR3 coding DNA: TGTGCCAGCAGCCCGAAGCAGCCCCTCGCCTACAATGAGCAGTTCTTC. Amino acid sequence: CASSPKQPLAYNEQFF. The V call is TRBV7-9, the J call TRBJ2-1; D gene unclear. Per germline, CDR1 SEHNR and CDR2 FQNEAQ (reference sequence). V dropped 5 bases and J dropped 2 bases, with 16 bases sitting between them. The CDR3 totals 16 residues.

This chain links TRBV2 with TRBJ2-5, with 11 positions matching TRBD2. With V trimmed by 6 bases and J by 5 bases, 11 bases remained unmatched. This CDR3 has 16 residues. Germline CDR1 reads SNHLY; CDR2 reads FYNNEI. CDR3 region: CASRETTSGTWETQYF. The CDR3 nucleotides are TGTGCCAGCAGGGAGACGACTAGCGGGACATGGGAGACCCAGTACTTC. Full variable domain (outside the CDR3, taken from reference TRBV2 and TRBJ2-5): EPEVTQTPSHQVTQMGQEVILRCVPISNHLYFYWYRQILGQKVEFLVSFYNNEISEKSEIFDDQFSVERPDGSNFTLKIRSTKLEDSAMYFCASRETTSGTWETQYFGPGTRLLVL.

V usage is TRBV29-1 and J usage is TRBJ1-2; 9 bases line up with TRBD1. CDR1 SQVTM and CDR2 ANQGSEA come from the germline V gene. The CDR3 consists of 14 residues. Trimming at V came to 7 bases and at J to 0 bases, leaving 6 bases not matched to a gene. The CDR3 loop reads CSADRQGANYGYTF. CDR3 in DNA: TGCAGCGCGGATCGACAGGGGGCTAACTATGGCTACACCTTC.

This chain connects TRBV7-6 to TRBJ1-1, with unresolved D. V was cut by 5 bases and J by 1 base, with 8 bases left in between. Germline assignment: CDR1 SGHVS and CDR2 FNYEAQ. This CDR3 is built from 13 residues. The CDR3 bases are TGTGCCAGCAGCCGTTCTCCGAACACTGAAGCTTTCTTT. Amino acid sequence: CASSRSPNTEAFF.

The genes are TRBV29-1 and TRBJ2-2; D is perhaps TRBD2 (5 bases). Trimming took off 6 bases at V and 6 bases at J, with 11 bases between the two ends. Per germline, CDR1 SQVTM and CDR2 ANQGSEA. The CDR3 consists of 12 residues. The CDR3 coding sequence is TGCAGCGTCTACGAGGGAGCCGGGGAGCTGTTTTTT. Protein product: CSVYEGAGELFF.

The rearrangement links TRBV28 to TRBJ2-3; D unresolved. The germline gives CDR1 MDHEN, CDR2 SYDVKM. V was clipped by 6 bases and J by 6 bases, with 10 bases between them. This CDR3 has 12 amino acids. DNA for the CDR3: TGTGCCAGCAGCGGGTCCGGCGATACGCAGTATTTT. It encodes CASSGSGDTQYF.

The V and J genes are TRBV2 and TRBJ2-3; TRBD2 is a possible D gene (5 bases). V was shortened by 4 bases and J by 6 bases, with 11 bases between the two germline ends. This CDR3 is 13 amino acids long. Germline values: CDR1 SNHLY, CDR2 FYNNEI. As DNA, the CDR3 is TGTGCCAGCAGTGTTGGACCGGGGGATACGCAGTATTTT. Encoded protein: CASSVGPGDTQYF.

This rearrangement joins TRBV19 to TRBJ1-1; 7 positions match TRBD1. Per germline, CDR1 LNHDA and CDR2 SQIVND (reference sequence). The CDR3 contains 17 residues. Trimming cost V 3 bases and J 7 bases; bases outside gene matches: 17. CDR3 loop: CASSIGGEGVRDSEAFF. CDR3 nucleotide sequence: TGTGCCAGTAGTATCGGGGGAGAAGGCGTCCGGGACAGTGAAGCTTTCTTT.